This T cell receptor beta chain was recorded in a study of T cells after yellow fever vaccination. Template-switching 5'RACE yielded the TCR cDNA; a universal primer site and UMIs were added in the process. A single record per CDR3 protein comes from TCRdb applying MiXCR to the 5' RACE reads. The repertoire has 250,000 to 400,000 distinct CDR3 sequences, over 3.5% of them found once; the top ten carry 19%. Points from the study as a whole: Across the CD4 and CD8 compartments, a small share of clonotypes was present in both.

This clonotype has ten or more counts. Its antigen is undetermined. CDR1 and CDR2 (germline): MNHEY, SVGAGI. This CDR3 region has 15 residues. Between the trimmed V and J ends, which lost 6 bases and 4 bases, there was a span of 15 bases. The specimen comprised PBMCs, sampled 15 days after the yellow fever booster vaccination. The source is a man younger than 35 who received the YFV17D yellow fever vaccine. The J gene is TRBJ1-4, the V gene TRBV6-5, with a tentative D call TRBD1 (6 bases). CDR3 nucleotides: TGTGCCAGCAGCACCGAGGGCAGGGGTAATGAAAAACTGTTTTTT. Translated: CASSTEGRGNEKLFF.